This T cell receptor beta chain was captured in a study of blood T cells in healthy people across ages. Notes on this clonotype: No antigen is known for it.

It was with a sample-barcoded 5' primer and a J-beta primer mix that a second PCR of about 6 to 12 cycles was run. Researchers report that a template-switch adaptor with 12 random nucleotides tagged each cDNA molecule. TCRdb fed the 5' RACE reads into MiXCR, producing one record per CDR3 protein. The top ten clones hold roughly 25% of a sample with 790,000 or so distinct CDR3 sequences, 56% of them seen once. Findings and caveats of the study: Per million T cells, TCR beta diversity dropped roughly linearly as age increased. Long-lived and aged donors differed, with more naive CD4+ cells and higher diversity in the long-lived.

Healthy Caucasian individuals from Russia aged roughly 6 to 100 served as donors. Trimming removed 6 bases from V and 5 bases from J; junction bases left unmatched: 4. The CDR3 covers 13 residues. CDR1 MGHDK and CDR2 SYGVNS come from the germline V gene. Sequenced input: blood. The origin of this receptor is a man between 40 and 49 years old in good health. J is TRBJ1-5 and V is TRBV25-1; 7 bases agree with TRBD1. DNA of the CDR3: TGTGCCAGCAGATACAGGGGAGATCAGCCCCAGCATTTT. Translating gives CASRYRGDQPQHF.